This is a list of T cell receptor beta chains from one sample in a study of cytomegalovirus exposure and HLA in healthy donors. Method: immunoSEQ multiplex PCR; TCRdb's copy keeps in-frame clones and lacks some. The data hold 100,000 or so clones, with around 85% observed a single time. Sequences were obtained from PBMCs. The source is a young man in good health and CMV-seronegative. The CDR3 runs from the conserved cysteine through the conserved F or W. Each record gives: V gene, J gene, clone size, D gene, CDR3 protein, CDR3 DNA. The D gene is left open where the match is weak. The size entry is marked missing in some rows and otherwise reads once, few, many or a size class.

>TRBV5-1|TRBJ1-1|NA|NA
CASSFDPTVAEAFF
TGCGCCAGCAGCTTCGACCCGACAGTCGCTGAAGCTTTCTTT
>TRBV30|TRBJ1-6|NA|NA
CACKVAGRNNSPLHF
TGTGCCTGTAAAGTGGCAGGGAGGAATAATTCACCCCTCCACTTT
>TRBV29-1|TRBJ1-2|few|NA
CSVEDRGGYTF
TGCAGCGTTGAAGATCGGGGTGGCTACACCTTC
>TRBV5-5|TRBJ1-5|few|TRBD1
CASSQGTGDYPQHF
TGTGCCAGCAGCCAAGGGACAGGGGATTACCCCCAGCATTTT
>TRBV29-1|TRBJ2-7|NA|NA
CSVEDRQGGYEQYF
TGCAGCGTTGAAGATCGGCAGGGGGGCTACGAGCAGTACTTC
>TRBV7-3|TRBJ2-7|NA|NA
CASSLEGQGPSGASYEQYF
TGTGCCAGCAGCTTAGAGGGACAGGGGCCTAGCGGGGCATCCTACGAGCAGTACTTC
>TRBV29-1|TRBJ2-1|once|TRBD2
CSADSSGGAGNEQFF
TGCAGCGCCGACTCTAGCGGGGGGGCTGGGAATGAGCAGTTCTTC
>TRBV19|TRBJ2-7|few|TRBD1
CASSTGDYEQYF
TGTGCCAGTTCGACAGGGGACTACGAGCAGTACTTC
>TRBV19|TRBJ1-6|NA|TRBD1
CASSPGQESTSALHF
TGTGCCAGTAGTCCGGGACAGGAATCAACCTCGGCCCTCCACTTT
>TRBV4-1|TRBJ2-5|NA|NA
CASSQLGLAQETQYF
TGCGCCAGCAGCCAGCTGGGACTGGCCCAAGAGACCCAGTACTTC
>TRBV27|TRBJ2-7|NA|NA
CASRTTGERSYEQYF
TGTGCCAGCAGGACGACAGGCGAGCGGTCCTACGAGCAGTACTTC
>TRBV7-8|TRBJ1-2|few|NA
CASSLPGAHYGYTF
TGTGCCAGCAGCCTACCGGGAGCCCATTATGGCTACACCTTC
>TRBV10-3|TRBJ2-2|few|TRBD2
CASGRADGELFF
TGTGCCAGCGGGAGGGCCGACGGGGAGCTGTTTTTT
>TRBV6-5|TRBJ2-6|NA|TRBD2
CATAGGTGANVLTF
TGTGCCACCGCGGGGGGCACTGGGGCCAACGTCCTGACTTTC
>TRBV6-5|TRBJ1-2|NA|NA
CASSSDRKLDYGYTF
TGTGCCAGCAGTTCGGACAGAAAACTCGACTATGGCTACACCTTC
>TRBV5-1|TRBJ2-5|NA|TRBD2
CASSSLSGAGETQYF
TGCGCCAGCAGCTCCCTCAGCGGGGCGGGAGAGACCCAGTACTTC
>TRBV5-1|TRBJ2-5|NA|NA
CASSLDSRGPGQTQYF
TGCGCCAGCAGCTTGGATTCCAGGGGTCCCGGCCAGACCCAGTACTTC
>TRBV9|TRBJ2-2|NA|NA
CASSARVARELFF
TGTGCCAGCAGCGCCAGGGTCGCGAGGGAGCTGTTTTTT
>TRBV5-8|TRBJ2-1|NA|NA
CASSLEIAEQFF
TGTGCCAGCAGCTTAGAGATCGCTGAGCAGTTCTTC
>TRBV6-6|TRBJ1-5|NA|TRBD1
CATASDRGSNQPQHF
TGTGCCACCGCTTCGGACAGGGGGAGCAATCAGCCCCAGCATTTT